The rows below give T cell receptor beta chains drawn from one sample of a study of T cell responses to AZD1222 COVID-19 vaccine. Sequenced by immunoSEQ multiplex PCR; TCRdb stores in-frame clones only, minus some. Among over 85,000 clones, roughly 92% were seen once, and the ten largest hold 7.5% to 9%. The source was peripheral blood, collected on day 0 of AZD1222 vaccination. These receptors were taken from an adult in good health. Both conserved end residues are part of each CDR3. The D gene is left open where the match is weak. Not every row has a clone size; where given, it reads once, few, many or a size class.

size: -
D: -
V: TRBV5-5
J: TRBJ1-3
CDR3: CASSGQPEMGGNTIYF
DNA: TGTGCCAGCAGCGGACAACCGGAGATGGGAGGAAACACCATATATTTT

size: -
D: -
V: TRBV5-1
J: TRBJ1-2
CDR3: CASSRQGVNYGYTF
DNA: TGCGCCAGCAGCAGGCAGGGAGTCAACTATGGCTACACCTTC

size: -
D: -
V: TRBV29-1
J: TRBJ2-7
CDR3: CSVIGTSSSYEQYF
DNA: TGCAGCGTTATTGGGACTTCTAGCTCCTACGAGCAGTACTTC

size: -
D: -
V: TRBV24-1
J: TRBJ2-6
CDR3: CATSDETGSSGANVLTF
DNA: TGTGCCACCAGTGATGAGACAGGCAGCTCTGGGGCCAACGTCCTGACTTTC

size: -
D: TRBD1
V: TRBV6-5
J: TRBJ2-7
CDR3: CAISSGQIPYEQYF
DNA: TGTGCCATCTCGTCGGGACAGATACCGTACGAGCAGTACTTC

size: -
D: -
V: TRBV5-1
J: TRBJ1-3
CDR3: CASSLGQAGNTIYF
DNA: TGCGCCAGCAGCTTAGGTCAGGCTGGAAACACCATATATTTT

size: -
D: -
V: TRBV4-1
J: TRBJ1-3
CDR3: CASSQGVAVRGSGNTIYF
DNA: TGCGCCAGCAGCCAAGGAGTGGCCGTGCGGGGCTCTGGAAACACCATATATTTT

size: -
D: -
V: TRBV29-1
J: TRBJ2-3
CDR3: CSVGTPGDTQYF
DNA: TGCAGCGTTGGGACCCCGGGAGATACGCAGTATTTT

size: once
D: TRBD1
V: TRBV9
J: TRBJ1-2
CDR3: CASSVMGTGNYGYTF
DNA: TGTGCCAGCAGCGTAATGGGGACAGGGAACTATGGCTACACCTTC

size: -
D: -
V: TRBV13
J: TRBJ2-5
CDR3: CASSTPGAKTQYF
DNA: TGTGCCAGCAGCACGCCGGGGGCCAAGACCCAGTACTTC

size: -
D: -
V: TRBV29-1
J: TRBJ1-2
CDR3: CSARGDPAGYTF
DNA: TGCAGCGCCCGTGGGGATCCCGCTGGCTACACCTTC

size: -
D: -
V: TRBV28
J: TRBJ1-1
CDR3: CASSFRGGWTEAFF
DNA: TGTGCCAGCAGTTTCCGCGGGGGATGGACTGAAGCTTTCTTT

size: -
D: -
V: TRBV5-6
J: TRBJ2-1
CDR3: CASSRLDALGEQFF
DNA: TGTGCCAGCAGCCGCTTAGACGCGCTCGGTGAGCAGTTCTTC

size: -
D: -
V: TRBV30
J: TRBJ2-1
CDR3: CAWSVLGEQFF
DNA: TGTGCCTGGAGTGTACTCGGTGAGCAGTTCTTC

size: -
D: TRBD1
V: TRBV2
J: TRBJ2-7
CDR3: CATTNPVTGGLYEQYF
DNA: TGTGCCACCACGAACCCGGTGACAGGGGGCTTGTACGAGCAGTACTTC

size: -
D: -
V: TRBV7-8
J: TRBJ2-5
CDR3: CASSLGPGKETQYF
DNA: TGTGCCAGCAGCTTAGGGCCTGGAAAAGAGACCCAGTACTTC

size: -
D: TRBD1
V: TRBV5-1
J: TRBJ1-2
CDR3: CASSLARGRTYGYTF
DNA: TGCGCCAGCAGCTTGGCCAGGGGGCGCACCTATGGCTACACCTTC

size: -
D: -
V: TRBV6-2/TRBV6-3
J: TRBJ2-7
CDR3: CASSWGNSYEQYF
DNA: TGTGCCAGCAGTTGGGGCAACTCCTACGAGCAGTACTTC

size: once
D: TRBD2
V: TRBV2
J: TRBJ2-3
CDR3: CASSVLAGSTDTQYF
DNA: TGTGCCAGCAGTGTACTAGCGGGGAGCACAGATACGCAGTATTTT

size: -
D: -
V: TRBV3-1/TRBV3-2
J: TRBJ2-7
CDR3: CASSQARDPYEQYF
DNA: TGTGCCAGCAGCCAAGCTAGGGACCCCTACGAGCAGTACTTC

size: -
D: TRBD1
V: TRBV30
J: TRBJ1-5
CDR3: CAWSPGTVNNQPQHF
DNA: TGTGCCTGGAGTCCCGGGACAGTCAATAATCAGCCCCAGCATTTT

size: -
D: TRBD1
V: TRBV3-1/TRBV3-2
J: TRBJ1-2
CDR3: CASSLGTGALYGYTF
DNA: TGTGCCAGCAGCCTTGGGACAGGGGCTCTCTATGGCTACACCTTC

size: -
D: -
V: TRBV20-1
J: TRBJ1-1
CDR3: CSAPNGVVAFF
DNA: TGCAGTGCGCCCAACGGAGTGGTGGCTTTCTTT

size: -
D: -
V: TRBV5-1
J: TRBJ1-3
CDR3: CASSLGSGGPGNTIYF
DNA: TGCGCCAGCAGCTTGGGCAGCGGGGGGCCGGGAAACACCATATATTTT

size: -
D: -
V: TRBV2
J: TRBJ1-6
CDR3: CASSEMRGTLSSSPLHF
DNA: TGTGCCAGCAGTGAAATGAGGGGAACGCTGTCTAGTTCACCCCTCCACTTT

size: -
D: TRBD2
V: TRBV5-1
J: TRBJ2-2
CDR3: CASSIGTSGSTGELFF
DNA: TGCGCCAGCAGCATAGGGACTAGCGGCAGCACCGGGGAGCTGTTTTTT